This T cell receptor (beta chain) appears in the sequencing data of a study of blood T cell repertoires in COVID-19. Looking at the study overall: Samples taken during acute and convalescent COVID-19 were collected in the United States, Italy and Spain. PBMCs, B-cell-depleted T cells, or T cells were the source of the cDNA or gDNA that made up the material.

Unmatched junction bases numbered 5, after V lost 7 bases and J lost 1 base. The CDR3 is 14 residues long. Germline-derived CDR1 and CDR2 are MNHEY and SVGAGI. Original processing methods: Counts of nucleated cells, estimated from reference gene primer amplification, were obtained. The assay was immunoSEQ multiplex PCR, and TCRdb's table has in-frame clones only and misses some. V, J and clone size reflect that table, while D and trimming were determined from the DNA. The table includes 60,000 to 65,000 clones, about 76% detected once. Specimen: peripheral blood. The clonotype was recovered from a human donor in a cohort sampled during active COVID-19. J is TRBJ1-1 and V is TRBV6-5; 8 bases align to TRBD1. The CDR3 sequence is CASTQGQGNTEAFF. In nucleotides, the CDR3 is TGTGCCAGCACCCAAGGACAGGGGAACACTGAAGCTTTCTTT.